A selection of T cell receptor beta chains follows, all from one sample in a study of blood T cell repertoires in COVID-19. Some clones are missing from TCRdb's copy, which holds only in-frame ones; the method was immunoSEQ multiplex PCR. This table holds about 200,000 clones, around 87% found once. Material: peripheral blood. Source of these receptors: a man between 60 and 75 years old with acute or convalescent COVID-19. Both conserved end residues are part of each CDR3. D genes are given only for firm matches.

j_gene,v_gene,len,d_gene,CDR3aa
TRBJ2-5,TRBV27,13,NA,CASSLLRGETQYF
TRBJ1-3,TRBV5-1,15,TRBD1,CASTPHPGTEDTIYF
TRBJ2-2,TRBV5-1,18,NA,CASSLAGRGPVNTGELFF
TRBJ2-1,TRBV19,14,NA,CASSMGASYNEQFF
TRBJ1-5,TRBV19,16,TRBD1,CASSIFTTGLNQPQHF
TRBJ2-7,TRBV5-4,16,NA,CASSLGGWPPSYEQYF
TRBJ2-3,TRBV4-1,16,TRBD2,CASSLLAGGPGDTQYF
TRBJ1-5,TRBV5-5,13,NA,CASSLFGGQPQHF
TRBJ1-5,TRBV7-2,15,NA,CASSSSGRWDQPQHF
TRBJ1-2,TRBV20-1,13,TRBD1,CSASFGTAYGYTF
TRBJ2-2,TRBV6-4,15,NA,CASSLRQGNTGELFF
TRBJ2-3,TRBV27,16,TRBD2,CASSPERGARTDTQYF
TRBJ1-5,TRBV2,15,NA,CASISTGTGAQPQHF
TRBJ1-5,TRBV7-8,15,TRBD1,CASSSRQGSNQPQHF
TRBJ1-2,TRBV5-1,15,NA,CASSLNAGNNYGYTF
TRBJ1-1,TRBV11-3,13,NA,CASSTRGNTEAFF
TRBJ1-4,TRBV4-1,15,NA,CASSQDSGGSEKLFF
TRBJ2-7,TRBV3-1/TRBV3-2,16,NA,CASSQIGGPTSYEQYF
TRBJ2-1,TRBV19,12,NA,CASSIEGGAQFF
TRBJ1-1,TRBV2,15,TRBD1,CASYRQGPLDTEAFF
TRBJ1-5,TRBV9,14,NA,CASSLGEVYQPQHF
TRBJ2-1,TRBV27,16,NA,CASRGYTGPSYNEQFF
TRBJ2-2,TRBV3-1/TRBV3-2,14,TRBD1,CASRRDRGTGELFF
TRBJ2-5,TRBV18,12,NA,CASSTRTETQYF
TRBJ2-3,TRBV7-2,17,TRBD1,CASSLGQGPPGTDTQYF
TRBJ1-3,TRBV4-2,17,TRBD1,CASSQVEGGANGNTIYF
TRBJ1-1,TRBV11-2,16,TRBD1,CASSTQGERRKTEAFF
TRBJ2-1,TRBV9,15,TRBD2,CASSVAASGNNEQFF
TRBJ1-1,TRBV5-1,13,TRBD1,CASAGQMNTEAFF
TRBJ2-1,TRBV5-1,15,TRBD2,CASSSAGLNYNEQFF
TRBJ1-4,TRBV11-2,16,TRBD1,CASSLEQGGTNEKLFF
TRBJ1-2,TRBV5-1,15,NA,CASSPGQAVNYGYTF
TRBJ1-5,TRBV6-1,16,TRBD1,CASSEAAGTGHQPQHF
TRBJ2-7,TRBV19,17,NA,CATPFGQIGSSPGEQYF
TRBJ1-1,TRBV28,15,TRBD1,CASSLWTGGWTEAFF
TRBJ1-5,TRBV19,14,TRBD1,CASSLRTGNQPQHF
TRBJ2-5,TRBV4-1,16,NA,CASSQDLGGLRETQYF
TRBJ1-2,TRBV6-2/TRBV6-3,14,NA,CASSLLPGDLGYTF
TRBJ1-5,TRBV4-1,16,TRBD1,CASSLTRGPSNQPQHF
TRBJ2-5,TRBV7-8,16,TRBD2,CASSLGLAGGPKTQYF
TRBJ2-7,TRBV6-5,15,TRBD1,CASRVSGTGSTEQYF
TRBJ2-3,TRBV11-3,15,NA,CASSLGGGYRDTQYF